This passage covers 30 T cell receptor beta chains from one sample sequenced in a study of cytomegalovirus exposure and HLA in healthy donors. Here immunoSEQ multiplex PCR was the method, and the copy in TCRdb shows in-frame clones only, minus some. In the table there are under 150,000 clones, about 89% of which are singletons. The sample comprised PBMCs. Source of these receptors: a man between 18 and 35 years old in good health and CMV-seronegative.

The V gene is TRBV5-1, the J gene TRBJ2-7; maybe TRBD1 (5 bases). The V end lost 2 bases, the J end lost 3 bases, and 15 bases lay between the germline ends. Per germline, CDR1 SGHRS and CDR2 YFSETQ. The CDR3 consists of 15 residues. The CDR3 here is CASSLEASGIYEQYF. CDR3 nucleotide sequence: TGCGCCAGCAGCTTAGAGGCGTCAGGGATCTACGAGCAGTACTTC.

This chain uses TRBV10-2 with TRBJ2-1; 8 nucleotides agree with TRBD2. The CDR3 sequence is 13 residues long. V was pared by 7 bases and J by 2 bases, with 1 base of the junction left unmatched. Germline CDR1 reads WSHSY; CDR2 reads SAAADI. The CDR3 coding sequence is TGCGCCAGCAATAGCGGGACCTACAATGAGCAGTTCTTC. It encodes CASNSGTYNEQFF.

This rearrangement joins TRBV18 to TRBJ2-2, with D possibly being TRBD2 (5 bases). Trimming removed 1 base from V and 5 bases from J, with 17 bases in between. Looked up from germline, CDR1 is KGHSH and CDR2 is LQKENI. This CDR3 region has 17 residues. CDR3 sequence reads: CASSPRGVGGETGELFF. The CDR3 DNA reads TGTGCCAGCTCACCACGTGGGGTTGGAGGAGAGACCGGGGAGCTGTTTTTT.

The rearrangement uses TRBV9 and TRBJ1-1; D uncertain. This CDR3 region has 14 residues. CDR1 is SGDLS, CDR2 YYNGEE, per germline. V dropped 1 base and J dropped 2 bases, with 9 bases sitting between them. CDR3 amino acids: CASSVKGGNTEAFF. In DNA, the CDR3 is TGTGCCAGCAGCGTAAAGGGAGGAAACACTGAAGCTTTCTTT.

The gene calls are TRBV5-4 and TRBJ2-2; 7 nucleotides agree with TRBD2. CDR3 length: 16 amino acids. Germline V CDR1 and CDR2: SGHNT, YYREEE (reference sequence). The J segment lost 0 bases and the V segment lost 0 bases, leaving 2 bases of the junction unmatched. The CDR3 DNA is TGTGCCAGCAGCTTGGGGGCGGGGGCGAACACCGGGGAGCTGTTTTTT. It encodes CASSLGAGANTGELFF.

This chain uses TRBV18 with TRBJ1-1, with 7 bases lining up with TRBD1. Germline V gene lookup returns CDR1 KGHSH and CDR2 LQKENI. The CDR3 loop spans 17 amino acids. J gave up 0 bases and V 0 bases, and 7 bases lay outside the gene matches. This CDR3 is CASSPPTGSYMNTEAFF. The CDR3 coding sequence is TGTGCCAGCTCACCACCGACAGGGAGCTACATGAACACTGAAGCTTTCTTT.

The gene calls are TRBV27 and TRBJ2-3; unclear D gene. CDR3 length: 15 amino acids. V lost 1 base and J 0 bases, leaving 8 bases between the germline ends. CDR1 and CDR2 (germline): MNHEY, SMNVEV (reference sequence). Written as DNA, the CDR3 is TGTGCCAGCAGTTTATTAGCAGTTAGCACAGATACGCAGTATTTT. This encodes CASSLLAVSTDTQYF.

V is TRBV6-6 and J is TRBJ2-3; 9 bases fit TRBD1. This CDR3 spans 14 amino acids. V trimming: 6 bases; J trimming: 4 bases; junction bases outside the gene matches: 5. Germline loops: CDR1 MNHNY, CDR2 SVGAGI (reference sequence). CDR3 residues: CASSPTGGSDTQYF. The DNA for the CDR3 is TGTGCCAGCAGCCCGACAGGGGGGTCAGATACGCAGTATTTT.

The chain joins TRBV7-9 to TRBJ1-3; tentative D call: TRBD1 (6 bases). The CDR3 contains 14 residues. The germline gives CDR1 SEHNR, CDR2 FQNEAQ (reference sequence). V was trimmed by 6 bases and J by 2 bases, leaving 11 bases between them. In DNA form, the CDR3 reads TGTGCCAGCAGTTCGGACAGACCTGGAAACACCATATATTTT. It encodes CASSSDRPGNTIYF.

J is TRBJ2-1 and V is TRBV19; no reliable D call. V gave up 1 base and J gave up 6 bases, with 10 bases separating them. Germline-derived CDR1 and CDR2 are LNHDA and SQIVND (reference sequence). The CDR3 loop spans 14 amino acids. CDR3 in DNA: TGTGCCAGTAGTATAGTCCAGGATTTCAATGAGCAGTTCTTC. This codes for CASSIVQDFNEQFF.

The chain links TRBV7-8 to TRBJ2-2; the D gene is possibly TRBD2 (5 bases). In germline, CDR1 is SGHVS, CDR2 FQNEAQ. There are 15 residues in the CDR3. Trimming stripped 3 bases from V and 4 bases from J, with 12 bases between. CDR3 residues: CASSFGTGITGELFF. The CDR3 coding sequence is TGTGCCAGCAGCTTCGGCACCGGGATCACCGGGGAGCTGTTTTTT.

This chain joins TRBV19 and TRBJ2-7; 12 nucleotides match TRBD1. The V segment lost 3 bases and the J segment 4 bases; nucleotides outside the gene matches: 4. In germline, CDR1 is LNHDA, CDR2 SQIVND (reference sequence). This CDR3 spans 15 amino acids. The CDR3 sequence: CASSMGTGGSYEQYV. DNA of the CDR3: TGTGCCAGTAGTATGGGGACAGGGGGCAGTTACGAGCAGTACGTC.

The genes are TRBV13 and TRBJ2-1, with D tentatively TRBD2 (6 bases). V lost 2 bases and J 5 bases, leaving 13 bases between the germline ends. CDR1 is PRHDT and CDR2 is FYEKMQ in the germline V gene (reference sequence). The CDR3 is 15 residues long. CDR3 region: CASSLPLADNNEQFF. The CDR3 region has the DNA TGTGCCAGCAGCTTACCTTTAGCGGATAACAATGAGCAGTTCTTC.

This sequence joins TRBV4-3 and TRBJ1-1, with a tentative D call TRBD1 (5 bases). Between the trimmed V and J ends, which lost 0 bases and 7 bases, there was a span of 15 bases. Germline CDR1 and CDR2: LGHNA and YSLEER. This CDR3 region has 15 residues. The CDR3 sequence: CASSQEWRGPDEAFF. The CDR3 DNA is TGCGCCAGCAGCCAAGAATGGAGGGGACCAGATGAAGCTTTCTTT.

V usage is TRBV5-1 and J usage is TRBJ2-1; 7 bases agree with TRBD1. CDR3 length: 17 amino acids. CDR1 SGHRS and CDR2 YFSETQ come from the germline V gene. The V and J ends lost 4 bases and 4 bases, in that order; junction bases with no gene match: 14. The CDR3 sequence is CASSRRTGTEKYNEQFF. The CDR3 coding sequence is TGCGCCAGCAGCAGGCGAACCGGGACAGAAAAATACAATGAGCAGTTCTTC.

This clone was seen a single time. Here the CDR3 reads CASSSDSSNQPQHF. Written as DNA, the CDR3 is TGTGCCAGCAGCTCGGACAGTAGCAATCAGCCCCAGCATTTT. This chain links TRBV5-4 with TRBJ1-5, with a weak D call TRBD1 (6 bases). The V end lost 3 bases, the J end lost 0 bases, and 7 bases lay between the germline ends. Germline V lookup: CDR1 SGHNT, CDR2 YYREEE (reference sequence). The CDR3 is 14 amino acids.

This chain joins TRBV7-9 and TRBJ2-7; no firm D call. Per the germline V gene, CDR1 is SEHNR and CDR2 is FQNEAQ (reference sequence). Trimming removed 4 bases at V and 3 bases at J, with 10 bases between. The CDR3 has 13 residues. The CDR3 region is CASSYQILYEQYF. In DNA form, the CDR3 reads TGTGCCAGCAGCTATCAGATTCTCTACGAGCAGTACTTC.

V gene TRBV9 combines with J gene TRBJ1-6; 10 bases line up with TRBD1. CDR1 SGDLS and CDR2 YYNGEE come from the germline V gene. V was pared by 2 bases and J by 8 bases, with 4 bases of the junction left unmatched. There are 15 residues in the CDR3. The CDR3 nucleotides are TGTGCCAGCAGCGTCCGGGACAGGGGTGATTCACCCCTCCACTTT. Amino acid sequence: CASSVRDRGDSPLHF.

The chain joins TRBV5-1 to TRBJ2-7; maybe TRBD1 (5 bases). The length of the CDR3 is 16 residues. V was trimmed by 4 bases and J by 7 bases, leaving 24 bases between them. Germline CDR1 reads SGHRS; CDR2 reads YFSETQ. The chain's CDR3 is CASSPSPSADSQEQYV. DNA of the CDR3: TGCGCCAGCAGCCCCTCCCCCTCCGCTGACAGTCAGGAGCAGTACGTC.

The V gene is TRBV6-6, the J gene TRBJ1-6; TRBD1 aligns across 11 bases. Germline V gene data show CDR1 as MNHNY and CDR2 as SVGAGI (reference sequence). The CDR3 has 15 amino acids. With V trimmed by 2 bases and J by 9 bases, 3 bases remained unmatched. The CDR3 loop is CASSYRTGGISPLHF. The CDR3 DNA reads TGTGCCAGCAGTTACCGGACAGGGGGCATTTCACCCCTCCACTTT.

The CDR3 sequence: CASRRTSVTDTQYF. CDR3 coding DNA: TGCGCCAGCAGGAGGACTAGCGTTACAGATACGCAGTATTTT. The chain combines TRBV10-2 with TRBJ2-3, with TRBD2 matching over 9 bases. Per germline, CDR1 WSHSY and CDR2 SAAADI. Trimming cost V 6 bases and J 3 bases; bases outside gene matches: 4. The CDR3 has 14 amino acids.

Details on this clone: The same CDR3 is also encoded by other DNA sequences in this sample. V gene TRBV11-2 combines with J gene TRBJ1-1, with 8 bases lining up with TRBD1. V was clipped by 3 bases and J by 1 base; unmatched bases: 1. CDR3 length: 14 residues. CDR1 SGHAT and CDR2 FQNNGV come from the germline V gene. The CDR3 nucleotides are TGTGCCAGCAGCTTCGGACAGGGGAACACTGAAGCTTTCTTT. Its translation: CASSFGQGNTEAFF.

Here the CDR3 DNA reads TGTGCCAGCAGCTCCGGACTTAACTATGGCTACACCTTC. This codes for CASSSGLNYGYTF. The V and J genes are TRBV5-4 and TRBJ1-2; D not resolved. CDR1 is SGHNT and CDR2 is YYREEE in the germline V gene (reference sequence). This CDR3 is 13 amino acids long. V was shortened by 3 bases and J by 1 base, with 7 bases between the two germline ends.

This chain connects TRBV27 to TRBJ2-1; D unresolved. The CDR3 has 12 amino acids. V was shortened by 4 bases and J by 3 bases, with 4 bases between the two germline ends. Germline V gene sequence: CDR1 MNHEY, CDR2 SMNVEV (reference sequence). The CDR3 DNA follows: TGTGCCAGCAGTTCCAACTACAATGAGCAGTTCTTC. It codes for CASSSNYNEQFF.

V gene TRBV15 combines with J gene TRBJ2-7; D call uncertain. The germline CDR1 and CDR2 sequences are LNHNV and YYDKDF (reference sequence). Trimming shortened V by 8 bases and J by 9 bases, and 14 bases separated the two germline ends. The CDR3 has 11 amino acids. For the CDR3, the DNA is TGTGCCACCCCCAACTGGGTGCGGCAGTACGTC. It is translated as CATPNWVRQYV.

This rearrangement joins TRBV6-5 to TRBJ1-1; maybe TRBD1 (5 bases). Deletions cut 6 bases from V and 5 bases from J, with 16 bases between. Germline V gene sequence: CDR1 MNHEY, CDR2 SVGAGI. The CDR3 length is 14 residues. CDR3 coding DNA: TGTGCCAGCAGACGACGACAGATAGGGACTGAAGCTTTCTTT. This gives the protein CASRRRQIGTEAFF.

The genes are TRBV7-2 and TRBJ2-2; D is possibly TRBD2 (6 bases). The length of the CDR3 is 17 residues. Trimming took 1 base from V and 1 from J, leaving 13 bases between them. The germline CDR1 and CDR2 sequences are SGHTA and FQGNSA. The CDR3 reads CASSLVRSSENTGELFF. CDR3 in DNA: TGTGCCAGCAGCTTAGTCAGGTCTAGCGAGAACACCGGGGAGCTGTTTTTT. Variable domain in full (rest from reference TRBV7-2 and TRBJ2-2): GAGVSQSPSNKVTEKGKDVELRCDPISGHTALYWYRQSLGQGLEFLIYFQGNSAPDKSGLPSDRFSAERTGGSVSTLTIQRTQQEDSAVYLCASSLVRSSENTGELFFGEGSRLTVL.

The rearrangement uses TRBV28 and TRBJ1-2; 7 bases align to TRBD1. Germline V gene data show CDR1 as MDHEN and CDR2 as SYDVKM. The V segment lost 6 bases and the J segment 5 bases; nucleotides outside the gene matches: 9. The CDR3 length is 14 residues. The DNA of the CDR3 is TGTGCCAGCAGAGTAGGGGGCGCTTCGTATGGCTACACCTTC. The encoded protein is CASRVGGASYGYTF.

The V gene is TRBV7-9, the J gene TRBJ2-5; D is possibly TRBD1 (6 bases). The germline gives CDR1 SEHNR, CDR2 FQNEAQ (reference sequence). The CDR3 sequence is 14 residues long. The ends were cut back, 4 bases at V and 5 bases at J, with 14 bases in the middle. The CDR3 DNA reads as TGTGCCAGCAGCTCCGGACAGTTGGTGGAGACCCAGTACTTC. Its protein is CASSSGQLVETQYF.

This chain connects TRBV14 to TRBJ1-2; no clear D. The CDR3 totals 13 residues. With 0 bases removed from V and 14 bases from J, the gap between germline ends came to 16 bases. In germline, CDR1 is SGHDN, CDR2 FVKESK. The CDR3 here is CASSQESLAATTF. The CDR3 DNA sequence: TGTGCCAGCAGCCAAGAGTCGCTGGCGGCGACGACCTTC. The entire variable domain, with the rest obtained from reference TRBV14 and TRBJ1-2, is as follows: EAGVTQFPSHSVIEKGQTVTLRCDPISGHDNLYWYRRVMGKEIKFLLHFVKESKQDESGMPNNRFLAERTGGTYSTLKVQPAELEDSGVYFCASSQESLAATTFGSGTRLTVV.